The 4 T cell receptor beta chains reported below all come from one sample, sequenced in a study of glioma-infiltrating T cells. The iRepertoire nested amplicon-rescue multiplex PCR amplified TCR alpha and beta CDR3s from RNA. TCRdb passed the multiplex PCR reads through MiXCR, listing each CDR3 protein once. The sample includes 15,000 to 20,000 distinct CDR3 sequences, 55% to 75% of them seen just once. Sequenced material: glioma tissue, nonneoplastic brain tissue, or PBMCs (not recorded which). All receptors derive from a human donor with low-grade glioma or glioblastoma, undergoing nonglioma brain surgery, or in good health (not recorded which).

This chain connects TRBV6-5 to TRBJ1-1; D not certain. The CDR3 contains 12 residues. Trimming cost V 1 base and J 5 bases, with 5 bases left between them. Germline assignment: CDR1 MNHEY and CDR2 SVGAGI. CDR3 amino acids: CASSYFRTEAFF. CDR3 nucleotides: TGTGCCAGCAGTTACTTTAGGACTGAAGCTTTCTTT.

The chain combines TRBV6-5 with TRBJ2-1, with 14 bases lining up with TRBD2. The ends lost 2 bases at V and 0 bases at J; junction bases unmatched: 0. Per the germline V gene, CDR1 is MNHEY and CDR2 is SVGAGI. The CDR3 is 17 residues long. The CDR3 sequence: CASSYGTSGGSYNEQFF. As DNA, the CDR3 is TGTGCCAGCAGTTACGGGACTAGCGGGGGCTCCTACAATGAGCAGTTCTTC.

The V call is TRBV5-1, the J call TRBJ1-1, with D perhaps matching TRBD1 (5 bases). The CDR3 extends over 14 amino acids. V was shortened by 7 bases and J by 7 bases, with 20 bases between the two germline ends. Germline CDR1 SGHRS, CDR2 YFSETQ. CDR3 nucleotide sequence: TGCGCCAGCCAATCGGAAAGGGGCCACTTTGAAGCTTTCTTT. Translated, it gives CASQSERGHFEAFF.

The rearrangement uses TRBV7-2 and TRBJ2-7; TRBD2 is a possible D gene (5 bases). This CDR3 has 13 residues. Germline V lookup: CDR1 SGHTA, CDR2 FQGNSA. With 1 base removed from V and 3 bases from J, the gap between germline ends came to 7 bases. Here the CDR3 DNA reads TGTGCCAGCAGCTTAGTCCGGGGCTACGAGCAGTACTTC. As protein: CASSLVRGYEQYF.